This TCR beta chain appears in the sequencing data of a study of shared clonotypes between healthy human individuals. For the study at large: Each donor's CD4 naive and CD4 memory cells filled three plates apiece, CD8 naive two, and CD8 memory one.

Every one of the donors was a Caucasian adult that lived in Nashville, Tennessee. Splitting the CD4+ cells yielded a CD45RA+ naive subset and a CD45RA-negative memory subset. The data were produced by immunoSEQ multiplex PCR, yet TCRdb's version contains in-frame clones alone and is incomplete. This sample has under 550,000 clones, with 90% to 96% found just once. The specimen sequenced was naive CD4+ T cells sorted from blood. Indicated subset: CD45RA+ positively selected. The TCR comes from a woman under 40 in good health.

CDR3 sequence (DNA): TGTGCCATCAGTCCTAGGGGGTCCGTAGACATTCAGTACTTC. It codes for CAISPRGSVDIQYF. This rearrangement joins TRBV10-3 to TRBJ2-4; tentatively, D is TRBD1 (6 bases). Trimming shortened V by 5 bases and J by 8 bases, and 16 bases separated the two germline ends. CDR3 length: 14 amino acids. Germline values: CDR1 ENHRY, CDR2 SYGVKD.